The clone carrying this TCR beta chain came up a few times. Its matching antigen is unknown. The sample originates from a study of T cell repertoires in cytomegalovirus infection. Overall study: Recently identified HLA-C-restricted CMV epitopes were among the peptides used. Shared public TCR beta signatures pointed to both CMV infection and a matching HLA type. Study results and limitations: Adding up the frequency of public TCR beta families identified people who carried CMV plus the relevant HLA. Across the ex vivo response, the dominant clonotypes were HLA-C-restricted CMV-specific TCR beta clonotypes.

Germline V lookup: CDR1 MNHEY, CDR2 SVGEGT. The CDR3 has 17 residues. Trimming removed 2 bases from V and 2 bases from J; junction bases left unmatched: 5. In TCRdb, the reads were re-called with MiXCR into one record per CDR3 protein. The sample holds about 160,000 distinct CDR3 sequences, 20% to 25% seen once. The TCR sequence derives from a human donor in good health (CMV status not recorded). Some clones in this sample may be carry-over from other donors' samples. Material: CD8+ T cells from cultured PBMCs, obtained from culture after CMV antigen stimulation. The rearrangement joins TRBV6-2 or TRBV6-3 to TRBJ2-7, with 14 positions matching TRBD2. The CDR3 sequence: CASSYRTSGGSTYEQYF. The CDR3 DNA reads as TGTGCCAGCAGTTACCGGACTAGCGGGGGGTCCACCTACGAGCAGTACTTC.